This T cell receptor (beta chain) stems from a study of PD-1 blockade in classical Hodgkin lymphoma (dated by TCRdb to between 2020 and 2021). General notes on the study: Nivolumab dosing was 3 mg/kg intravenously every 2 weeks, continuing until either disease progression or unacceptable toxicity. A peripheral blood immune signature of response to PD-1 blockade in classical Hodgkin lymphoma was defined using TCR beta sequencing and CyTOF.

Comment on this clone: Its antigen is currently not known. Base qualities are missing; no much larger clone stands one base away.

Study-wide conclusions, independent of this receptor: Patients starting nivolumab less than 1 year after ASCT had lower diversity and were excluded from later analyses to avoid confounding by immune reconstitution. Newly diagnosed patients were reported to have lower baseline TCR diversity than healthy donors, and relapsed/refractory patients were reported to have lower baseline TCR diversity still. The study was limited to a single clinical trial cohort, and causes of repertoire differences, possibly disease activity or prior therapy, remained undefined. Trial patients with a complete response had baseline diversity similar to that of newly diagnosed patients, while partial responders and progressors had significantly lower diversity. CD4+ but not CD8+ TCR diversity rose significantly by C4D1 (p=0.0027 vs p=0.16), most apparent in complete responders (p=0.02).

The Qiagen DNeasy kit was used to extract genomic DNA both from unsorted PBMCs and from the negatively selected CD4+ and CD8+ fractions. Using primers that anneal to V and J segments, immunoSEQ multiplex PCR amplified the TCR beta CDR3 regions. A synthetic immune receptor repertoire was used to minimize amplification bias, and remaining bias was computationally removed after sequencing. The authors' analysis ran thus. Repertoire diversity was quantified as the Shannon entropy index using custom Python scripts. Unsorted, CD4+ and CD8+ repertoires were analyzed separately, except in combined analyses where CD4+ and CD8+ sequences were merged in silico. A clone was considered expanded if an increase in frequency of at least 2-fold after treatment relative to C1D1 was found, and a pseudocount of 0.5 was applied to clones undetected at baseline. Clones with 0 or 1 copy at C1D1 were classified as singleton clones, and clones with 2 or more copies were classified as non-singleton clones. Clones expanded in unsorted samples were annotated as CD4+, CD8+ or unknown by matching protein sequences in sorted samples from the same patient. Diversity changes from C1D1 to C4D1 were tested in paired samples using Wilcoxon tests. The clones in this table, taken by TCRdb from immuneACCESS, are in-frame only. Not every clone is retained; where verified, under half of the shortfall comes from an unresolved V gene, and the cause of the rest is unknown. The V and J calls and clone size come from that table; D and trimming were worked out from the DNA. Present in this sample are roughly 20,000 clones, around 79% of which were seen just once. About 2.3% of the sample is in the top ten clones.

This specimen's time point label, per the study, means: cycle 4 day 1 (C4D1), after less than 7 weeks of nivolumab. Every trial patient had relapsed following autologous stem cell transplantation, and prior brentuximab vedotin exposure was what differed among cohorts A, B and C. A Miltenyi CD4+ T cell isolation kit was used for magnetic negative selection to purify CD4+ T cells from thawed PBMCs. The trial cohort was composed of around 60 patients with relapsed/refractory classical Hodgkin lymphoma, for whom complete response, partial response or progressive disease was recorded as best overall response. In the multi-cohort phase II CheckMate 205 trial, trial patients received single-agent nivolumab. An independent review committee assessed best overall response using the 2007 International Working Group response criteria. Trial PBMCs were obtained immediately prior to nivolumab initiation (C1D1) and on therapy at cycle 2 day 1 and cycle 4 day 1. After peripheral blood was drawn into 8 mL Vacutainer Cell Preparation Tubes, PBMCs were isolated by centrifugation and then cryopreserved. Purified CD4+ and CD8+ fractions were prepared only for cases where an additional PBMC sample was available. Magnetically labelled cells were removed on LS columns in a quadroMACS separator, and the flow-through was collected as the purified fraction.

CDR1 and CDR2 are drawn from the germline V gene: SNHLY, FYNNEI. From its cysteine to its phenylalanine, the CDR3 spans 13 amino acids. Solely the CDR3 DNA is kept, with 39 bases framed from the first base. Trimming takes 8 bases off V and 7 bases off J; junction bases not matched to a gene: 5. The sequencing used CD4+ T cells from blood, collected before the fourth cycle of nivolumab. The receptor was derived from a human donor with classical Hodgkin lymphoma. The chain joins TRBV2 to TRBJ2-3, with 11 central nucleotides matching TRBD1. The nucleotide sequence is TGTGCCAGCGGAGGGACAGGGGGAAATACGCAGTATTTT. Its translation reads: CASGGTGGNTQYF.